In this sample, the clone carrying this TCR beta chain turned up a few times. What it recognizes is unknown. This sample stems from a study of T cells after yellow fever vaccination. Study-wide findings and caveats: The study re-detected most primary-vaccination clones after the booster (96% CD4, 88% CD8). FACS-sorted repertoires might harbor abundant contaminating clonotypes from the bulk population.

5'RACE template switching produced TCR cDNA carrying a universal primer site and UMIs. TCRdb recomputed calls from the 5' RACE reads with MiXCR, one row per CDR3 protein. This sample has some 160,000 distinct CDR3 sequences, with roughly 8.8% found just once. The sample was CD8+ T cells sorted from PBMCs, taken 45 days after the yellow fever booster vaccination. This sequence originates from a man between 18 and 29 years old who received the YFV17D yellow fever vaccine.

DNA of the CDR3: TGTGCCAGCAGTTACCTTCAGGGGAACACTGAAGCTTTCTTT. The encoded protein is CASSYLQGNTEAFF. The gene calls are TRBV6-5 and TRBJ1-1, with D maybe TRBD1 (5 bases). The CDR3 has 14 residues. V was pared by 2 bases and J by 1 base, with 8 bases between. Looked up from germline, CDR1 is MNHEY and CDR2 is SVGAGI.